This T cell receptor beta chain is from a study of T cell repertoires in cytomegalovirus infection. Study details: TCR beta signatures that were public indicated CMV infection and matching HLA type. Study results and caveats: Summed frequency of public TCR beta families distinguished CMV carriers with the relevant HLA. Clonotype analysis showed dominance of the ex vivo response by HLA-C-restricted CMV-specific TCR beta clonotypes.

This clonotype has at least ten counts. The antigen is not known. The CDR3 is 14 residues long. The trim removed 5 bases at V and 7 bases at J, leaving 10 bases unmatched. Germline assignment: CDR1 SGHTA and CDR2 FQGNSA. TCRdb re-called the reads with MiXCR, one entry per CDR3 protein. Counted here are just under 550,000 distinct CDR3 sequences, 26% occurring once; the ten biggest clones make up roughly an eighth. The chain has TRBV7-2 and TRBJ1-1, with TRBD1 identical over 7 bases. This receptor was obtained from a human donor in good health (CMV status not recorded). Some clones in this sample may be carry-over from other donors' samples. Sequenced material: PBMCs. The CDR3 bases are TGTGCCAGCAGCCTTGGGACAGCCGTAAGTGAAGCTTTCTTT. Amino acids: CASSLGTAVSEAFF.